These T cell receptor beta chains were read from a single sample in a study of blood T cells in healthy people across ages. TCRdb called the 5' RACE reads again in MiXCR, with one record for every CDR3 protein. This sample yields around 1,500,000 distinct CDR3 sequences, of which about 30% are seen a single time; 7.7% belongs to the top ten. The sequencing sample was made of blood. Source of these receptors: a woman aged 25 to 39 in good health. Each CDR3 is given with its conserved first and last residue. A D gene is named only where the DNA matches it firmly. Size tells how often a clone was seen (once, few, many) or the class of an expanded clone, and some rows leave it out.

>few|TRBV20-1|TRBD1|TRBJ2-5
CSAREPGQDQETQYF
TGCAGTGCTAGAGAACCGGGACAGGACCAAGAGACCCAGTACTTC
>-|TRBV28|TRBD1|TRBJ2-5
CASSAQQGPQFETQYF
TGTGCCAGCAGTGCTCAACAGGGGCCGCAATTTGAGACCCAGTACTTC
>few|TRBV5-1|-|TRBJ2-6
CASTQISSGANVLTF
TGCGCCAGCACCCAGATCAGCTCTGGGGCCAACGTCCTGACTTTC
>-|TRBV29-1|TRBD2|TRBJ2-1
CSVEEKAGLTGQFF
TGCAGCGTTGAAGAAAAAGCGGGGCTCACTGGGCAGTTCTTC
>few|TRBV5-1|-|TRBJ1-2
CASRPYVRGDGYTF
TGCGCCAGCCGACCATACGTAAGGGGGGATGGCTACACCTTC
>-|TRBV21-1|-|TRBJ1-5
CASIPGLSNQPQHF
TGTGCCAGCATCCCGGGACTGAGCAATCAGCCCCAGCATTTT
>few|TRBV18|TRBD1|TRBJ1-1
CASSLDRNTESFF
TGTGCCAGCTCTCTGGACAGGAACACTGAATCTTTCTTT
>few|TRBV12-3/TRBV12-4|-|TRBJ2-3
CASGRTYSTDTQYF
TGTGCCAGCGGACGAACCTATAGCACAGATACGCAGTATTTT
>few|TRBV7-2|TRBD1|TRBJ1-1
CASSLVPGGDTEAFF
TGTGCCAGCAGCTTAGTTCCAGGGGGGGACACTGAAGCTTTCTTT
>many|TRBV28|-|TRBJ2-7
CATRQLWSSYEQYF
TGTGCCACCAGACAACTATGGAGCTCCTACGAGCAGTACTTC
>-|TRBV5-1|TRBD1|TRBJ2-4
CASSSRGPDKNIQYF
TGCGCCAGCAGCTCCAGGGGGCCGGACAAAAACATTCAGTACTTC
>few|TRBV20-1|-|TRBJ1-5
CSALRGQPQHF
TGCAGTGCCCTCCGGGGGCAGCCCCAGCATTTT
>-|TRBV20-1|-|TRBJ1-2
CSAPDSSYGYTF
TGCAGTGCCCCTGACAGTTCCTATGGCTACACCTTC
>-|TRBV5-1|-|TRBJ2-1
CASSDGTGHDNEQFF
TGCGCCAGCAGCGACGGGACTGGCCACGACAATGAGCAGTTCTTC
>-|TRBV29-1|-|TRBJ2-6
CSVAAPSGANVLTF
TGCAGCGTTGCGGCCCCCTCTGGGGCCAACGTCCTGACTTTC